What follows describes a single TCR beta chain. Between the trimmed V and J ends, which lost 4 bases and 0 bases, there was a span of 13 bases. This CDR3 comprises 16 residues. The germline V gene has CDR1 SEHNR and CDR2 FQNEAQ (reference sequence). This sample was taken from a study of shared clonotypes between healthy human individuals. Naivety among CD8 cells was defined by CD45RO negativity and positive CCR7 selection, thereby excluding terminally differentiated effector memory CD45RA+ cells. Repertoires were generated with immunoSEQ multiplex PCR, while TCRdb's copy carries only in-frame clones and drops some. The sample consists of around 700,000 clones, 92% of them appearing once.

The rearrangement uses TRBV7-9 and TRBJ2-4; D gene ambiguous. The sequencing input was naive CD8+ T cells sorted from blood. The receptor's source is a man aged 25-40 years in good health. CDR3 loop: CASSSIGTVAKNIQYF. DNA of the CDR3: TGTGCCAGCAGCTCCATAGGAACAGTAGCCAAAAACATTCAGTACTTC.